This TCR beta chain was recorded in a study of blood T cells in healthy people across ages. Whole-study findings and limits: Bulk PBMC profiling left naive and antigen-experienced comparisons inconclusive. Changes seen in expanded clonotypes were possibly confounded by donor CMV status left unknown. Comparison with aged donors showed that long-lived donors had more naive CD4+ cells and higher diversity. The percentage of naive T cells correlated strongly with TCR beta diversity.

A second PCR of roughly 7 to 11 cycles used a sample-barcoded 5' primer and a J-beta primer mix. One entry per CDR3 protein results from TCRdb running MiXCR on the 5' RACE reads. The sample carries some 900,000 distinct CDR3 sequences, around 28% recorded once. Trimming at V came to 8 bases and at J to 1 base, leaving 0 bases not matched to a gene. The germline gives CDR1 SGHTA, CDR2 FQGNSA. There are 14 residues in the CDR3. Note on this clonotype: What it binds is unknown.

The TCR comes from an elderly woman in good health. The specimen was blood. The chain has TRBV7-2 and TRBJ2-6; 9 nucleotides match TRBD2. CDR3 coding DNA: TGTGCCAGCGCGGGAGGGTCTGGGGCCAACGTCCTGACTTTC. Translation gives CASAGGSGANVLTF.